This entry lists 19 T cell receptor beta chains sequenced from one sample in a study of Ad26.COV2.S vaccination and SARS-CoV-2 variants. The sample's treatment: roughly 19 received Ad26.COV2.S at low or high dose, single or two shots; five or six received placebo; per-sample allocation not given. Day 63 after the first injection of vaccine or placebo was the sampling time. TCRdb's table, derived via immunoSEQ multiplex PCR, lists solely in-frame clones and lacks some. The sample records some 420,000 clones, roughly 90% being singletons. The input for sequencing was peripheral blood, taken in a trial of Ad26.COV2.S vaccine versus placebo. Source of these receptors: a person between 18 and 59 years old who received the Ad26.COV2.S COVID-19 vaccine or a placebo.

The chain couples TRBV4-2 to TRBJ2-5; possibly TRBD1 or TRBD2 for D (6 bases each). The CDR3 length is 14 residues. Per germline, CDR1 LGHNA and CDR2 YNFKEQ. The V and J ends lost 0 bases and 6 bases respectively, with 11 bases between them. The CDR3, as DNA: TGTGCCAGCAGCCAAGAGGGGGGCGTCCAGACCCAGTACTTC. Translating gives CASSQEGGVQTQYF.

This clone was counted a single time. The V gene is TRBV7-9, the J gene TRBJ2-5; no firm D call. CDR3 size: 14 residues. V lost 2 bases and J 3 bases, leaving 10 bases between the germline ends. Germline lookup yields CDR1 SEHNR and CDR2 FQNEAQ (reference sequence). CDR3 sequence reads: CASSLLSGKETQYF. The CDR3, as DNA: TGTGCCAGCAGCTTACTATCCGGAAAAGAGACCCAGTACTTC.

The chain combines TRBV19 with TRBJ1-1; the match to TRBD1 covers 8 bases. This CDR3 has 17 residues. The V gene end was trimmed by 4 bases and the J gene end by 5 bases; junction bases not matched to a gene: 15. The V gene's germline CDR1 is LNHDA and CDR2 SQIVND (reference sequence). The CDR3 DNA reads TGTGCCAGTAGTAAAAGCCGGGACAGGAGTTTGGGAACTGAAGCTTTCTTT. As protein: CASSKSRDRSLGTEAFF. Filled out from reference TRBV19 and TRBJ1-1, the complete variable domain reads DGGITQSPKYLFRKEGQNVTLSCEQNLNHDAMYWYRQDPGQGLRLIYYSQIVNDFQKGDIAEGYSVSREKKESFPLTVTSAQKNPTAFYLCASSKSRDRSLGTEAFFGQGTRLTVV.

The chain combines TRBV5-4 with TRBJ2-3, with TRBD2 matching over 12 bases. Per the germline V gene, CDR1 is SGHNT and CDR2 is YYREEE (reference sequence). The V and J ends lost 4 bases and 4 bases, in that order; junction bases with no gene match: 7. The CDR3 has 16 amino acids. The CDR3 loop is CASSPKLAGGSDTQYF. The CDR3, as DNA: TGTGCCAGCAGCCCCAAACTAGCGGGGGGTTCAGATACGCAGTATTTT.

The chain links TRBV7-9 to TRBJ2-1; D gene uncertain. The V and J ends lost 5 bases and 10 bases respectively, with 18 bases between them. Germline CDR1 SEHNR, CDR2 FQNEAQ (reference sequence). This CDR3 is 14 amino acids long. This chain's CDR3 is CASSLELGKGEQFF. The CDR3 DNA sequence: TGTGCCAGCAGCCTAGAGTTAGGAAAGGGCGAGCAGTTCTTC.

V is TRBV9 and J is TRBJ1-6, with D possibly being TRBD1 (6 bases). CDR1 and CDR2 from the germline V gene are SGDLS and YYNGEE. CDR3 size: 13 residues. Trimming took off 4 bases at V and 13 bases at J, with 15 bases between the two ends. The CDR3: CASSPPGGWPLHF. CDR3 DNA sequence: TGTGCCAGCAGCCCCCCGGGGGGCTGGCCCCTCCACTTT.

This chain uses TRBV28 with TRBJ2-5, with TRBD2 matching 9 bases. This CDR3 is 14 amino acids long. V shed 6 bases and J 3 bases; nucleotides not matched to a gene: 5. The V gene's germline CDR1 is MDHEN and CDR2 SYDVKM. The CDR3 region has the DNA TGTGCCAGCAGCGGCGGGGGGGCCGAAGAGACCCAGTACTTC. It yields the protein CASSGGGAEETQYF. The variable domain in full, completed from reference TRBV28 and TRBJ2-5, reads DVKVTQSSRYLVKRTGEKVFLECVQDMDHENMFWYRQDPGLGLRLIYFSYDVKMKEKGDIPEGYSVSREKKERFSLILESASTNQTSMYLCASSGGGAEETQYFGPGTRLLVL.

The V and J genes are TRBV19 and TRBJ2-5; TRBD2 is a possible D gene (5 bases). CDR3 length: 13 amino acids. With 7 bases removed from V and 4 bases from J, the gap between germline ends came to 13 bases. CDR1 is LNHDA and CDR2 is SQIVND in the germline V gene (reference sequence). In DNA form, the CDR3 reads TGTGCCAGTAAGGTCGGTGGAGGAGAGACCCAGTACTTC. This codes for CASKVGGGETQYF.

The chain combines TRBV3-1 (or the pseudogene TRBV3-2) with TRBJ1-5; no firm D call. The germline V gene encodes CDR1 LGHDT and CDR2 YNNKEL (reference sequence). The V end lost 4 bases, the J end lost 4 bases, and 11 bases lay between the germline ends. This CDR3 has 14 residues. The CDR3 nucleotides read TGTGCCAGCAGCCGTGACGCGGGAAATCAGCCCCAGCATTTT. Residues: CASSRDAGNQPQHF.

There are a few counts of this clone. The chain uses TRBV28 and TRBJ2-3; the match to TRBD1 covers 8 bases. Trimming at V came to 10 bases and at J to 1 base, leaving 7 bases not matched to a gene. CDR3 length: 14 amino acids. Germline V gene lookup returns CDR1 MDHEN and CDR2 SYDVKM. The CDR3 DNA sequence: TGTGCCACCTCAGGGGGCGCGGGCACAGATACGCAGTATTTT. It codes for CATSGGAGTDTQYF.

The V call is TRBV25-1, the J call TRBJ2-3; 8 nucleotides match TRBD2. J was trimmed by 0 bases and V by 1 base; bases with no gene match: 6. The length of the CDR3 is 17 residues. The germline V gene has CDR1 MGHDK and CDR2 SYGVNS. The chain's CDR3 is CASSESQRTSSTDTQYF. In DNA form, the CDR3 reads TGTGCCAGCAGTGAATCTCAAAGGACTAGCAGCACAGATACGCAGTATTTT.

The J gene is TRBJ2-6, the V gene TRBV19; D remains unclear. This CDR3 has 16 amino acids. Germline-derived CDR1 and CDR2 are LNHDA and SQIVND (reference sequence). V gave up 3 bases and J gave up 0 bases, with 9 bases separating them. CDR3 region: CASSIIGISGANVLTF. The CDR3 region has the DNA TGTGCCAGTAGTATTATAGGAATCTCTGGGGCCAACGTCCTGACTTTC.

CDR3 in DNA: TGTGCCAGCAGCCAGGTGAGGAACACTGAAGCTTTCTTT. It translates to CASSQVRNTEAFF. The chain recombines TRBV9 with TRBJ1-1; D call uncertain. Germline V gene sequence: CDR1 SGDLS, CDR2 YYNGEE. V was pared by 4 bases and J by 1 base, with 8 bases between. The CDR3 has 13 amino acids.

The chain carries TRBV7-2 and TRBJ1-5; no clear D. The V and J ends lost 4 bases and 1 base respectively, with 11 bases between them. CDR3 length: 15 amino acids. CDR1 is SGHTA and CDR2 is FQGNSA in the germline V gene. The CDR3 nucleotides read TGTGCCAGCAGCTCTTTTCTAGGAAGCAATCAGCCCCAGCATTTT. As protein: CASSSFLGSNQPQHF.

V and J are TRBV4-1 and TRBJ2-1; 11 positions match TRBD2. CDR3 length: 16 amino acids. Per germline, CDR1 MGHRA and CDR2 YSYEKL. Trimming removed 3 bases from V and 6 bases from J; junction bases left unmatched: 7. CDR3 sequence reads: CASSQVSGGASNEQFF. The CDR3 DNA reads TGCGCCAGCAGCCAGGTTAGCGGGGGGGCGTCCAATGAGCAGTTCTTC.

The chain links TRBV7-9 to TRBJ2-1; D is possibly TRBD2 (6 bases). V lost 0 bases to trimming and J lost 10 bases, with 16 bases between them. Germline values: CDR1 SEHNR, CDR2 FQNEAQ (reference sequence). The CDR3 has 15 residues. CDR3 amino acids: CASSLASGFSSEQFF. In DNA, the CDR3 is TGTGCCAGCAGCTTAGCTAGCGGCTTCTCGTCGGAGCAGTTCTTC.

The CDR3 spells CASSDRGRNEQFF. The CDR3 nucleotides read TGCGCCAGCAGTGACAGGGGGAGGAATGAGCAGTTCTTC. The genes are TRBV10-1 and TRBJ2-1, with D perhaps matching TRBD1 (7 bases). Germline CDR1 reads WNHNN; CDR2 reads SYGVQD (reference sequence). This CDR3 has 13 amino acids. Trimming took off 3 bases at V and 7 bases at J, with 10 bases between the two ends.

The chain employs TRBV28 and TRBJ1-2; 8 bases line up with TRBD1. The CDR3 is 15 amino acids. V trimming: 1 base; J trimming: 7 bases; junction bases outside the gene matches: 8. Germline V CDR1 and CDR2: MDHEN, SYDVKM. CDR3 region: CASSLSPDRGSGYTF. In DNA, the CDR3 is TGTGCCAGCAGTTTATCCCCCGACAGGGGAAGTGGCTACACCTTC.

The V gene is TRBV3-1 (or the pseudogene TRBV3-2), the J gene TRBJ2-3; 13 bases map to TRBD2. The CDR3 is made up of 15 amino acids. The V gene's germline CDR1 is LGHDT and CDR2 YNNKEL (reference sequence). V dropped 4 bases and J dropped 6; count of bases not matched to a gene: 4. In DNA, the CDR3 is TGTGCCAGCAGCCCCTGGACTAGCGGGGGTGATACGCAGTATTTT. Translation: CASSPWTSGGDTQYF.